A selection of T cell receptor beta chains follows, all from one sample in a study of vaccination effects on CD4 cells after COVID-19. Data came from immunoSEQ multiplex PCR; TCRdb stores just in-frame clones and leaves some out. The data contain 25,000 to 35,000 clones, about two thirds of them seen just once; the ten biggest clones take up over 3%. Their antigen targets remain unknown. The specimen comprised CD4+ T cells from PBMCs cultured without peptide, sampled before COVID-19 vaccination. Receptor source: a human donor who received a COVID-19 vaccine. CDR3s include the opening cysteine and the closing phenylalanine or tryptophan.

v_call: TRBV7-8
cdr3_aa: CASSSSQGGITYNEQFF

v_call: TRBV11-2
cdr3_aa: CASSPRNEQFF

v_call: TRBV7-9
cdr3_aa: CASRPGQGFGYTF

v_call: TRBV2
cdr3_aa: CAGSRQGDVTEAFF

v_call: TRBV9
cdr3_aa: CASTLPGGNAYGYTF

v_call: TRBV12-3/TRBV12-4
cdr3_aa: CASSPETGQQFF

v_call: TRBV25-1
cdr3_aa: CASSATGNYGYTF

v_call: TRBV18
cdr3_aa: CASSPRGGSYEQYF

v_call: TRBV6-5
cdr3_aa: CASSQGTVSNQPQHF

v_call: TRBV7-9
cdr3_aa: CASSLVILAGTDTQYF

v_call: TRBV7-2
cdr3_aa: CASSLVLGSPLHF

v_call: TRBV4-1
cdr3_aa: CASSQVLPPGFGGNTIYF

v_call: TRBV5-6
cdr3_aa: CASSKDEGQPQHF

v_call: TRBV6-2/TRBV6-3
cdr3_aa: CASSPWTGQIGSPLHF

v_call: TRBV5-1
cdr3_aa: CASSFTGISGNTIYF

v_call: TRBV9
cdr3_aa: CASSVGWTNEQFF

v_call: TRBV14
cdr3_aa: CASSQGKGWSYEQYF

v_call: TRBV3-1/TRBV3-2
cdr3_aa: CASSQDTGQRYGYTF

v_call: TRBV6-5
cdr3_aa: CASSYVGTGNEKLFF

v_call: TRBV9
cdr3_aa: CASSVVDVTGELFF

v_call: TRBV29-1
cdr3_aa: CSVSLPQRSSYEQYF

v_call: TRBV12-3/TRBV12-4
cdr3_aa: CASSLGQSYEQYF

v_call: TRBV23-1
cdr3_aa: CASSQSRGQVTGELFF

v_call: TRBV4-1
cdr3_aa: CASSQFSGNTIYF

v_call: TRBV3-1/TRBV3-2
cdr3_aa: CASSRPAAQGYTF

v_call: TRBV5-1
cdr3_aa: CASSLEVGVEYEQYF

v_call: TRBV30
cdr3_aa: CAWSHRGGQPQHF

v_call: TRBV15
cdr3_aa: CATSRAGLAEGKLFF

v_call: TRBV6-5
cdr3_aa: CASSRDRGSYEQYF

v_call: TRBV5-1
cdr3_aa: CASSLASRFSGNTIYF

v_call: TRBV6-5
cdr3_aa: CASSRDSSIKAAFF

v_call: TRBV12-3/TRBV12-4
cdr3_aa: CASQVATNEKLFF

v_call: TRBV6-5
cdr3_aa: CASSRTRYYDAEAFF

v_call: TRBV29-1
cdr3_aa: CSVAKTGGEEKLFF

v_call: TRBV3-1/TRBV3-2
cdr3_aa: CASSQGGRGNTIYF

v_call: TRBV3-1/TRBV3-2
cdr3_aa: CASSQGVQGHGYTF

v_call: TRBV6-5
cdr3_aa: CASMVGGGFNNEQFF